This TCR beta chain was retrieved from a study of molecular identifiers for immune sequencing clone quantification. The study's findings and limits: Clones that exceeded 20 RNA copies held over 98% of effector molecules, yet under 1% in naive cells. Jurkat TCR RNA spiked in from one cell could reportedly be detected among about a million naive cells.

Bulk libraries came from a prior protocol with listed TCR primers. A single record per CDR3 protein comes from TCRdb applying MiXCR to the PCR reads. Altogether about 640,000 distinct CDR3 sequences are present, less than 20% being singletons, with the ten largest covering 0.7% to 1%. The CDR3 spans 15 residues. V dropped 7 bases and J dropped 2 bases, with 17 bases sitting between them. Per the germline V gene, CDR1 is MNHEY and CDR2 is SVGEGT. Many counts were recorded for this clonotype. Its target is unknown. Sorting was used to obtain naive CD8 T cells (CD8+CD4-CCR7+CD45RA+). Sequences were obtained from naive CD8+ T cells from blood, with Jurkat cell RNA spiked in. As to subset: FACS-sorted CD8+CD4-CCR7+CD45RA+ naive T cells. The genes are TRBV6-2 or TRBV6-3 and TRBJ1-1, with D uncertain. The source is a human donor in good health. Some libraries in this study had Jurkat cell RNA spiked in. The DNA of the CDR3 is TGTGCCAGCAACCCCACGGTAACCTTAAACACTGAAGCTTTCTTT. This encodes CASNPTVTLNTEAFF.